This paragraph covers one TCR beta chain sequence. The antigen is not known. The data were taken from a study of siplizumab effects on memory and regulatory T cells. Study observations and caveats: Naive T cells appeared more varied than memory cells and looked like key alloresponse contributors.

Germline CDR1 is LNHDA and CDR2 is SQIVND (reference sequence). CDR3 length: 15 amino acids. Deletions cut 5 bases from V and 0 bases from J, with 12 bases between. Each sample had roughly 10^5 TCR templates assayed. The assay was immunoSEQ multiplex PCR, and TCRdb's table has in-frame clones only and misses some. Among around 86,000 clones listed, 85% to 95% were seen once. The TCR originated in a human donor in good health. The chain couples TRBV19 to TRBJ2-3, with D tentatively TRBD1 (5 bases). Source material: non-Treg CD4+ T cells sorted from blood. CDR3 region: CASSDGHTSTDTQYF. In DNA, the CDR3 is TGTGCCAGTAGTGACGGACACACTAGCACAGATACGCAGTATTTT.